At least ten counts were recorded for the clone carrying this TCR beta chain. Its antigen is not identified. The entry originates in a study of T cell repertoires in cytomegalovirus infection. Study details: Well-studied HLA-B-restricted epitopes and recently identified HLA-C-restricted epitopes of CMV were both used in the study. It was the public TCR beta signatures that indicated both CMV infection and matching HLA type.

Each CDR3 protein is one row after TCRdb ran MiXCR on the reads. This sample has a few hundred thousand distinct CDR3 sequences; less than 25% occur once, and the top ten carry roughly a fifth. The receptor was isolated from a human donor in good health (CMV status not recorded). Some clones in this sample may be carry-over from other donors' samples. The source material was cultured PBMCs, sampled from culture after CMV antigen stimulation.

CDR3 sequence (DNA): TGTGCCACCGGTGGACAGGGGACAGATACGCAGTATTTT. This encodes CATGGQGTDTQYF. J is TRBJ2-3 and V is TRBV24-1, with 9 nucleotides matching TRBD1. CDR3 size: 13 residues. Germline lookup yields CDR1 KGHDR and CDR2 SFDVKD. Losses at the gene ends were 9 bases for V and 3 bases for J; bases not matched to a gene: 3.